The clone carrying this TCR beta chain has at least ten counts. The target antigen is unknown. The data are from a study of neurological immune-mediated disorders. Study conclusions and caveats: The study found no CDR3 amino acid sequences shared by expanded clones across subjects, suggesting private repertoires in all groups.

TCRdb reprocessed the 5' RACE reads via MiXCR and lists one record per CDR3 protein. The sample has roughly 50,000 distinct CDR3 sequences, around 17% seen once; the top ten hold 4% to 4.5%. Trimming shortened V by 0 bases and J by 2 bases, and 9 bases separated the two germline ends. In germline, CDR1 is SGHRS, CDR2 YFSETQ. The CDR3 runs 15 residues. Unsorted libraries were prepared from 2 million PBMCs that had been stored at -80 C. The receptor comes from a man aged 60 to 69 in good health. V gene TRBV5-1 combines with J gene TRBJ1-5; D remains ambiguous. Material: PBMCs. The CDR3, as DNA: TGCGCCAGCAGCTTGGCGGGTCTTCGCAATCAGCCCCAGCATTTT. Protein sequence: CASSLAGLRNQPQHF.